This TCR beta chain was sequenced in a study of T cell responses to AZD1222 COVID-19 vaccine. Sequencing used immunoSEQ multiplex PCR; TCRdb keeps in-frame clones, though not all of them. The sample lists tens of thousands of clones; approximately 91% were seen once. V gave up 6 bases and J gave up 4 bases, with 12 bases separating them. The CDR3 runs 13 residues. The germline CDR1 and CDR2 sequences are MNHEY and SVGAGI. As to this clone: The antigen remains unidentified.

Study observations and caveats: White British people made up most donors, females outnumbered males, and clonal diversity was possibly underestimated. Without day 14 samples, only post-peak T cell repertoires were studied.

The sequencing used peripheral blood, collected on day 0 of AZD1222 vaccination. The V gene is TRBV6-5, the J gene TRBJ1-1, with D possibly matching TRBD1 (6 bases). This sequence originates from an adult in good health. The CDR3 region has the DNA TGTGCCAGCAGACTACAGGGAGCCACTGAAGCTTTCTTT. This gives the protein CASRLQGATEAFF.